The present entry profiles one T cell receptor (beta chain) with its context. There is no known antigen for this receptor. Base qualities are not at hand, and no much larger clone is one base apart. The CDR3 covers 14 residues, taking in both the cysteine and the phenylalanine. CDR3 DNA only is kept here, 42 bases in frame from base 1. V is clipped by 7 bases and J by 0 bases, and the sequence between their germline boundaries is 9 bases long. Reading the germline V gene gives CDR1 MNHEY and CDR2 SVGAGI. The data are from a study of blood T cell repertoires in COVID-19 (dated by TCRdb to about 2020). In the study overall: Samples covering the acute and convalescent phases of COVID-19 were provided by collaborators in the United States, Italy and Spain. The prospective study material was composed of cDNA or gDNA derived from T cells, B-cell-depleted T cells, or PBMCs. Subjects who had been exposed to COVID-19, were actively infected with it, or had recovered from it provided the deeply sampled blood TCRbeta repertoires that made up the dataset. The repertoires were made available in a free public database intended to serve as a resource for research on the immune response to SARS-CoV-2. Samples were obtained from the ongoing ImmuneRACE study (first 160 participants) and from 950 to 1,500 subjects provided by 6 global collaborators. The sample metadata nearly always contained a de-identified subject ID, COVID-19 status, age in years and sex. Where available, HLA class I and class II types were obtained from metadata supplied by the sample provider rather than from assay-based typing.

Overall study outcomes, separate from this receptor: Clinical and demographic metadata were provided uncurated, with the amount varying by source and participant.

TCRbeta CDR3 regions were amplified from genomic DNA using the immunoSEQ Assay, a bias-controlled multiplex PCR. Processing in the source paper ran as follows. Within the assay, amplification of reference gene primers was used to estimate how many nucleated cells each sample contained. To quantify the absolute abundance of each unique TCRbeta CDR3 rearrangement, sequence reads were collapsed and filtered. For each sample, productive Simpson clonality was calculated as the square root of Simpson's diversity index across productive rearrangements. The immuneACCESS repertoire file appears here via TCRdb, limited to in-frame rearrangements. These files lack a portion of the clones; in checked studies, under half of the deficit traces to unresolved V genes, and the cause of the others is not known. From that table come the V and J calls and clone size; the DNA was used to work out D and trimming. The sample table shows roughly 53,000 clones, and roughly 88% are seen once. The ten largest make up 14% of the sample.

The collaborating institutions used their own protocols to collect whole blood in K2EDTA tubes. Collaborator samples were shipped for TCRbeta analysis as frozen whole blood, isolated PBMCs, or DNA extracted from either sample type. The receptor's source is a human donor in a cohort sampled during active COVID-19. Source material: peripheral blood. The V and J genes are TRBV6-5 and TRBJ2-2, with the D gene not clear enough to name. The nucleotides read TGTGCCAGCATTACCACACCGAACACCGGGGAGCTGTTTTTT. It encodes CASITTPNTGELFF.